The entry below gives a single T cell receptor (beta chain) sequence along with its context. This entry belongs to a study of blood T cell repertoires in COVID-19. Background on the study: Researchers got acute and convalescent COVID-19 samples from the United States, Italy and Spain. T cells, B-cell-depleted T cells, or PBMCs provided the cDNA or gDNA that served as material.

After removal of 4 bases from V and 8 bases from J, the junction contained 4 bases not matched to a gene. This CDR3 is 15 amino acids long. Per the germline V gene, CDR1 is LNHDA and CDR2 is SQIVND (reference sequence). Each participant's cohort was designated according to participant-reported clinical history. Original data processing: Scientists estimated how many nucleated cells there were by amplifying reference gene primers. TCRdb keeps only in-frame clones here, not all; method: immunoSEQ multiplex PCR. V and J calls and clone size are those listed in that table; D and trimming were worked out from the DNA. This table holds a few hundred thousand clones, 75% to 85% found once.

Specimen: PBMCs or T cells enriched from blood (not recorded which). The TCR was taken from a woman in her thirties or forties with acute COVID-19. The chain employs TRBV19 and TRBJ2-1; TRBD2 matches 14 bases. The chain's CDR3 is CASSRGLAGVDEQFF. The CDR3 nucleotides are TGTGCCAGTAGTAGGGGACTAGCGGGGGTCGATGAGCAGTTCTTC.